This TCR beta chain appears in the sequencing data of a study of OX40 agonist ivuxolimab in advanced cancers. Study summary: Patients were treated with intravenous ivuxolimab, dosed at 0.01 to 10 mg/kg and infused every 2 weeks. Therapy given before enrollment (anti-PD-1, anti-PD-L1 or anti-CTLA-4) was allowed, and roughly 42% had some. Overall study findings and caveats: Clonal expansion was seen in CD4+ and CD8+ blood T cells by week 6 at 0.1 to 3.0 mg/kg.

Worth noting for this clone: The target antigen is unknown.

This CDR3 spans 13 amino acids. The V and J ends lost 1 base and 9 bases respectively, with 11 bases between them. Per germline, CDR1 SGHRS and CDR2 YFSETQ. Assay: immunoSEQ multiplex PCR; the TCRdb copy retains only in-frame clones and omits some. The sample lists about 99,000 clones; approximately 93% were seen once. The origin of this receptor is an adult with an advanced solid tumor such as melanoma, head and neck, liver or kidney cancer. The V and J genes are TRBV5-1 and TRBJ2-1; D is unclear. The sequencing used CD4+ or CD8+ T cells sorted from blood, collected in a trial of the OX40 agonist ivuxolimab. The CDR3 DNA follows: TGCGCCAGCAGCTTGCTCCCGTTGCCTGAGCAGTTCTTC. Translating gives CASSLLPLPEQFF. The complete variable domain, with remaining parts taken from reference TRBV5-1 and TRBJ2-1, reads KAGVTQTPRYLIKTRGQQVTLSCSPISGHRSVSWYQQTPGQGLQFLFEYFSETQRNKGNFPGRFSGRQFSNSRSEMNVSTLELGDSALYLCASSLLPLPEQFFGPGTRLTVL.